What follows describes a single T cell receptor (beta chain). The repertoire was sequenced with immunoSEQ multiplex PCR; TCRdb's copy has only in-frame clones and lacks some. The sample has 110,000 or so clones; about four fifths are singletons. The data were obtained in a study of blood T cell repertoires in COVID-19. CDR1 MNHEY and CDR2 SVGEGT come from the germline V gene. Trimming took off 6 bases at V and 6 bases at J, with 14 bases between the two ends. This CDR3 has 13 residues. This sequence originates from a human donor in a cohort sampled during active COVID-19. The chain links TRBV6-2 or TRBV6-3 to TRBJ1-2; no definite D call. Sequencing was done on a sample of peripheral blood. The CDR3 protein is CASSNGLTNGYTF. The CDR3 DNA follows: TGTGCCAGCAGCAACGGCCTGACTAATGGCTACACCTTC.